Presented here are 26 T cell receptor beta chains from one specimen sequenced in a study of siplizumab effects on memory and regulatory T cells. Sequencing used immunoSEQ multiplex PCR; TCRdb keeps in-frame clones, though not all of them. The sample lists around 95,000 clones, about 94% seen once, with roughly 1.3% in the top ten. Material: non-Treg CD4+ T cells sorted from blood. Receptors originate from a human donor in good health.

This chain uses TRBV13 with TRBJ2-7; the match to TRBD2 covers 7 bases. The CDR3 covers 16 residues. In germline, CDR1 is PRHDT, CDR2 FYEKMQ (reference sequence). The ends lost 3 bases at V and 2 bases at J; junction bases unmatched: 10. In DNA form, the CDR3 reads TGTGCCAGCAGCTTTGCGGCCGGGGAGGGTACCTACGAGCAGTACTTC. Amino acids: CASSFAAGEGTYEQYF.

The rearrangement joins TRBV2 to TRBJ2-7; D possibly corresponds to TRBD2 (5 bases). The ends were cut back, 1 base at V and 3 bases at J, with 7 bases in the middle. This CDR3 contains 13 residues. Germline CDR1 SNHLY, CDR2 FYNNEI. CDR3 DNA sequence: TGTGCCAGCAGTGAAGGAGGGAGCTACGAGCAGTACTTC. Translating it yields CASSEGGSYEQYF.

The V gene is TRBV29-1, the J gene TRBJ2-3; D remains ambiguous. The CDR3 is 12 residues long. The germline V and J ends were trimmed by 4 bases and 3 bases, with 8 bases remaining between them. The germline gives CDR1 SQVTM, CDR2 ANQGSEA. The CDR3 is CSVGPRTDTQYF. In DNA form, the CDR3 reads TGCAGCGTTGGGCCGCGAACAGATACGCAGTATTTT.

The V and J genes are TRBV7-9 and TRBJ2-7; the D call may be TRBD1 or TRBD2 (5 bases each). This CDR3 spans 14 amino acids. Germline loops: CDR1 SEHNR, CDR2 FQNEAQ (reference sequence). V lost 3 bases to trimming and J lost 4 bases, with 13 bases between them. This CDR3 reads CASSLGPAAYEQYF. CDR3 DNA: TGTGCCAGCAGCTTGGGACCCGCCGCGTACGAGCAGTACTTC.

CDR3 residues: CASSSWTDNEQFF. CDR3 nucleotide sequence: TGTGCCAGCAGCTCATGGACAGACAATGAGCAGTTCTTC. V gene TRBV7-9 combines with J gene TRBJ2-1, with D possibly TRBD1 on 6 matching bases. CDR1 and CDR2 (germline): SEHNR, FQNEAQ (reference sequence). V dropped 4 bases and J dropped 5 bases, with 9 bases sitting between them. The CDR3 is 13 amino acids.

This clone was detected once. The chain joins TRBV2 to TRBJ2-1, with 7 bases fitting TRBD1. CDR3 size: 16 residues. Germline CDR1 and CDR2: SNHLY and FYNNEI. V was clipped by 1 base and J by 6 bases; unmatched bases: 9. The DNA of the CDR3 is TGTGCCAGCAGTGAAGGACAGGGACCGCACACCAATGAGCAGTTCTTC. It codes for CASSEGQGPHTNEQFF.

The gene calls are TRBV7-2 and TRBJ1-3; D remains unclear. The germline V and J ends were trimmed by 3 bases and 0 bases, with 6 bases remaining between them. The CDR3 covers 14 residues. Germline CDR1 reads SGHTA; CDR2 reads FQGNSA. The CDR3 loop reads CASSFGPSGNTIYF. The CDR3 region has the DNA TGTGCCAGCAGCTTTGGACCCTCTGGAAACACCATATATTTT.

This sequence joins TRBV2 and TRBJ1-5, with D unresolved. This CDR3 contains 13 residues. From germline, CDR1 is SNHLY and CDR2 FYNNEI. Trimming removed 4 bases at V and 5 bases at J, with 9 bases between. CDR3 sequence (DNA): TGTGCCAGCAGTGTTGCAGACCATCAGCCCCAGCATTTT. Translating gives CASSVADHQPQHF.

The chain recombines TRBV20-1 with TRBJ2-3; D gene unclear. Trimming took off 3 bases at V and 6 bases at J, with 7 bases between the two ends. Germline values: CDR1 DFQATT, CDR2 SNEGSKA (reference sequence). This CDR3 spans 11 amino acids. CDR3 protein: CSASHSDTQYF. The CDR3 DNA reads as TGCAGTGCTAGTCATTCGGATACGCAGTATTTT.

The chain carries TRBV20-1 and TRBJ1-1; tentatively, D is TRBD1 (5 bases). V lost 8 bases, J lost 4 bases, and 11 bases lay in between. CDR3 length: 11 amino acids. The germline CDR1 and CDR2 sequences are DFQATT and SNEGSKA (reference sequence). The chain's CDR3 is CSKLRGTEAFF. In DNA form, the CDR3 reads TGCAGTAAACTGAGGGGCACTGAAGCTTTCTTT.

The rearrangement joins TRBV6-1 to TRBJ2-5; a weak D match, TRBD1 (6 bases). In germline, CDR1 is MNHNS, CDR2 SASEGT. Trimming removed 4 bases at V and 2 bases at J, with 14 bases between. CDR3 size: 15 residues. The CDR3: CASSGSPTGQETQYF. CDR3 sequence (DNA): TGTGCCAGCAGTGGATCCCCGACAGGACAAGAGACCCAGTACTTC.

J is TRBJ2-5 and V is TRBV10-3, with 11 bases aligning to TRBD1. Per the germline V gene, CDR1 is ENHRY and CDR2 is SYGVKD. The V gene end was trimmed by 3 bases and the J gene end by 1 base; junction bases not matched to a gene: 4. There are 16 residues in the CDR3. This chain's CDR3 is CAISEGDRGFQETQYF. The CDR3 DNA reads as TGTGCCATCAGTGAAGGGGACAGGGGGTTCCAAGAGACCCAGTACTTC.

The CDR3 DNA sequence: TGTGCCAGCAGCTTGACAGCTTACGAGCAGTACTTC. It encodes CASSLTAYEQYF. The rearrangement links TRBV11-2 to TRBJ2-7; possibly TRBD1 for D (5 bases). Trimming took off 3 bases at V and 4 bases at J, with 7 bases between the two ends. The CDR3 is 12 amino acids. CDR1 is SGHAT, CDR2 FQNNGV, per germline. The full variable domain, its missing parts supplied by reference TRBV11-2 and TRBJ2-7, is EAGVAQSPRYKIIEKRQSVAFWCNPISGHATLYWYQQILGQGPKLLIQFQNNGVVDDSQLPKDRFSAERLKGVDSTLKIQPAKLEDSAVYLCASSLTAYEQYFGPGTRLTVT.

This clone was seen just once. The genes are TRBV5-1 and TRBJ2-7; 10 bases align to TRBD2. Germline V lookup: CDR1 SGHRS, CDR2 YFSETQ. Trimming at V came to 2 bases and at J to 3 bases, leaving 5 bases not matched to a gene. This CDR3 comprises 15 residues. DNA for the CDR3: TGCGCCAGCAGCTTTTGGCCTAGCGGGAGCTACGAGCAGTACTTC. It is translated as CASSFWPSGSYEQYF.

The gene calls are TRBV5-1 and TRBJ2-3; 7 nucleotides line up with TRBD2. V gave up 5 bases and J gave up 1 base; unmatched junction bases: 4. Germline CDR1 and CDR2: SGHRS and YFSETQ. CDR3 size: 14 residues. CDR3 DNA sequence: TGCGCCAGCAGACTTGGACTAGGCACAGATACGCAGTATTTT. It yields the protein CASRLGLGTDTQYF.

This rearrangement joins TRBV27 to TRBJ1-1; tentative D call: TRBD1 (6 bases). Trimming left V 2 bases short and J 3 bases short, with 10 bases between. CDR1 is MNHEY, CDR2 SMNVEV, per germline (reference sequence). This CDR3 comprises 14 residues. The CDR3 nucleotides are TGTGCCAGCAGTTTAGAGACAGGCTACACTGAAGCTTTCTTT. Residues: CASSLETGYTEAFF.

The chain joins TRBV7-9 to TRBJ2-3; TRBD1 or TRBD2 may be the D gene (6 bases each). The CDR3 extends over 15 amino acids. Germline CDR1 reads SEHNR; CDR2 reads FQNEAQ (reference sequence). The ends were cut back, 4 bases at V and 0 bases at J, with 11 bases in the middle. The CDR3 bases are TGTGCCAGCAGCTCGGGGGCTAGCAGCACAGATACGCAGTATTTT. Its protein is CASSSGASSTDTQYF.

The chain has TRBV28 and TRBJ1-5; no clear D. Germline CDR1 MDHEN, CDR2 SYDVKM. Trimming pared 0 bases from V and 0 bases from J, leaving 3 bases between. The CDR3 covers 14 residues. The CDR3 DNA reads TGTGCCAGCAGTTTATGGGATAGCAATCAGCCCCAGCATTTT. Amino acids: CASSLWDSNQPQHF.

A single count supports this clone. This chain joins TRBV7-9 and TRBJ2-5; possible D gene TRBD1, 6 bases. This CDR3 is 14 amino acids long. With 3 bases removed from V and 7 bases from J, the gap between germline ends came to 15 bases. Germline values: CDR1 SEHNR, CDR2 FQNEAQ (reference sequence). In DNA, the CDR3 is TGTGCCAGCAGCTTCTCAGACAGGCGGAGGACCCAGTACTTC. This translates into CASSFSDRRRTQYF.

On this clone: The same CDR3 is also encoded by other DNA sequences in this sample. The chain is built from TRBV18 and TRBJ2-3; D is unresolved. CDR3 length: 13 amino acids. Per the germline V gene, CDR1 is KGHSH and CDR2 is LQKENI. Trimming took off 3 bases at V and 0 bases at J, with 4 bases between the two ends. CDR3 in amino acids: CASSPPSTDTQYF. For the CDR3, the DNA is TGTGCCAGCTCACCTCCTAGCACAGATACGCAGTATTTT.

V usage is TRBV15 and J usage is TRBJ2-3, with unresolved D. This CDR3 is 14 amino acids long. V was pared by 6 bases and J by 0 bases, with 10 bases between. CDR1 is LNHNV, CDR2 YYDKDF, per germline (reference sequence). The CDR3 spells CATRGPISTDTQYF. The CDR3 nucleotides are TGTGCCACCAGGGGCCCGATTAGCACAGATACGCAGTATTTT.

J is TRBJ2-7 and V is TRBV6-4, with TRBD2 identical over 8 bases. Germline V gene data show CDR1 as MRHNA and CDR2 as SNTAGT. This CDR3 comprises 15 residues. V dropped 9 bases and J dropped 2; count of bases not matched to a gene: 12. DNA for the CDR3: TGTGCCAGGAAACTAGCGGCGGGTTTACCCTACGAGCAGTACTTC. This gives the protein CARKLAAGLPYEQYF.

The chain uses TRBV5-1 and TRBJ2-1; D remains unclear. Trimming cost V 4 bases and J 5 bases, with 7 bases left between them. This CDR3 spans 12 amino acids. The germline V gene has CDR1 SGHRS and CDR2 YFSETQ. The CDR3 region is CASSPRDNEQFF. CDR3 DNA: TGCGCCAGCAGCCCCCGGGACAATGAGCAGTTCTTC.

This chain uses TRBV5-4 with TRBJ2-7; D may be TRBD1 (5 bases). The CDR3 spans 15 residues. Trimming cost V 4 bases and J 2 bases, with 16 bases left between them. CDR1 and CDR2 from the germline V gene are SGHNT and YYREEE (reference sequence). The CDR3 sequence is CASSQDILNTYEQYF. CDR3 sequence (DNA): TGTGCCAGCAGCCAGGACATACTCAATACCTACGAGCAGTACTTC.

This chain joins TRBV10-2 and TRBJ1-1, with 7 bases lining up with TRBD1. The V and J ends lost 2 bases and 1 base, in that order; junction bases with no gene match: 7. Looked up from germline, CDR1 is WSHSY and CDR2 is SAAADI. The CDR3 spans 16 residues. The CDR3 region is CASSEPDRVGNTEAFF. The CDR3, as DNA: TGCGCCAGCAGTGAGCCCGACAGGGTGGGGAACACTGAAGCTTTCTTT.

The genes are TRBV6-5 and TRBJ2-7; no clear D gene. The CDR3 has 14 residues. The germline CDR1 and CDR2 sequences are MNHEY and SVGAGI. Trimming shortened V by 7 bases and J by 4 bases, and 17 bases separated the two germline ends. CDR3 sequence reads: CASMTTGTRYEQYF. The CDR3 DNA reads TGTGCCAGCATGACGACGGGTACGCGATACGAGCAGTACTTC.